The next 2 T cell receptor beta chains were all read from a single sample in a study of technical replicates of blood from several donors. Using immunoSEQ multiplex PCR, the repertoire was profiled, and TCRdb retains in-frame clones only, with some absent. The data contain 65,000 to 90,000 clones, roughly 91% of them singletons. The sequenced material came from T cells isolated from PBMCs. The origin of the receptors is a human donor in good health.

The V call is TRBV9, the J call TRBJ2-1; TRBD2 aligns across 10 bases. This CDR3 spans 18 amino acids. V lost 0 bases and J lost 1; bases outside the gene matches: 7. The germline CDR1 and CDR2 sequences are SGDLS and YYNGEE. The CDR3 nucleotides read TGTGCCAGCAGCGTAGTGGGGACTAGCGAATTATCCTACAATGAGCAGTTCTTC. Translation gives CASSVVGTSELSYNEQFF.

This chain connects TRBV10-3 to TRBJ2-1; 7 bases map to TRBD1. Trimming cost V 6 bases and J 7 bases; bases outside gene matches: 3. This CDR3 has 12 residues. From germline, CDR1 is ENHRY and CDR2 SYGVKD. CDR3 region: CAIRRQGNEQFF. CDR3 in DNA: TGTGCCATCAGGCGACAGGGTAATGAGCAGTTCTTC.